This T cell receptor beta chain was recorded in a study of T cells in Graves' hyperthyroidism and ophthalmopathy. CDR3 length: 17 amino acids. The V gene's germline CDR1 is SGHAT and CDR2 FQNNGV. The trim removed 3 bases at V and 4 bases at J, leaving 10 bases unmatched. RNA transcripts were the template for amplifying TCR beta CDR3 regions. In the first-round RT-PCR of the TCR CDR3, the HTBI primer set was used. MiXCR, applied by TCRdb to the multiplex PCR reads, yields one record per CDR3 protein. Of fewer than 900,000 distinct CDR3 sequences listed, about 17% are singletons. This clonotype was recorded many times.

The chain links TRBV11-2 to TRBJ1-1; 11 nucleotides align to TRBD1. Sequenced material: blood. This sequence originates from a woman aged 50 to 65 with Graves' hyperthyroidism that later progressed to Graves' ophthalmopathy. The CDR3 nucleotides are TGTGCCAGCAGCTTGTCACCCAGGACAGGGGGCGGCACTGAAGCTTTCTTT. Its protein is CASSLSPRTGGGTEAFF.